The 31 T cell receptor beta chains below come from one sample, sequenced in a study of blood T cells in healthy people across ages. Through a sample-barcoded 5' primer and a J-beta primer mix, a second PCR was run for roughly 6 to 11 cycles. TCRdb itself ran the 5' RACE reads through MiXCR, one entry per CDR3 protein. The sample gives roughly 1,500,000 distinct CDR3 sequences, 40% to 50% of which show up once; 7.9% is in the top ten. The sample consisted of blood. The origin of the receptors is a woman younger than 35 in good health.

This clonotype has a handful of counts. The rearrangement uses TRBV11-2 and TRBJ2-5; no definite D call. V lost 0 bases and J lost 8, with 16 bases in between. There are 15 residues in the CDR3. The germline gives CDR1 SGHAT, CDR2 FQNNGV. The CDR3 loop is CASSLEFGVIATQYF. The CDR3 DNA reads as TGTGCCAGCAGCTTAGAGTTTGGGGTGATAGCAACCCAGTACTTC.

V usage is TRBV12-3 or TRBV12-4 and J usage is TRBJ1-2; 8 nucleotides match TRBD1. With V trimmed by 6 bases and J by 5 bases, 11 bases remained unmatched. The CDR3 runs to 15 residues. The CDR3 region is CASRSQGAGLYGYTF. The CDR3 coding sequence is TGTGCCAGCAGATCGCAGGGGGCCGGGCTTTATGGCTACACCTTC.

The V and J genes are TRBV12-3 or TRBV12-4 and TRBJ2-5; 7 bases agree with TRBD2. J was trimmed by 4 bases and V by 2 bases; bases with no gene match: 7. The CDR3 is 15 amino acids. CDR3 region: CASSLIGGGTETQYF. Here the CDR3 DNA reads TGTGCCAGCAGTTTAATTGGGGGGGGGACAGAGACCCAGTACTTC.

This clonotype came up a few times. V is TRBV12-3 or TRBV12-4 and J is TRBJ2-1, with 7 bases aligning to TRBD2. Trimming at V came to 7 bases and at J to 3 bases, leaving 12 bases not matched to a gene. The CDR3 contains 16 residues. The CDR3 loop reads CASTRSGSGFYNEQFF. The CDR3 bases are TGTGCCAGCACCCGCTCGGGTAGCGGGTTCTACAATGAGCAGTTCTTC.

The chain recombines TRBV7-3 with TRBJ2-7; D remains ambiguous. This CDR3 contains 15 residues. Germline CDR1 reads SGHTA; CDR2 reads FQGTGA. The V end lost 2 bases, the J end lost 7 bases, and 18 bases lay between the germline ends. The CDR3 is CASSLGGSYYEEQYF. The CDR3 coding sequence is TGTGCCAGCAGCTTAGGTGGCAGCTACTACGAGGAGCAGTACTTC.

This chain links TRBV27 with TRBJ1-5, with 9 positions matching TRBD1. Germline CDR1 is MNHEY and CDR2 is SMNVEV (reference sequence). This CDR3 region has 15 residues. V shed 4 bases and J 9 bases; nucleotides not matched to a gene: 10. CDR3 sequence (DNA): TGTGCCAGCAGTTCCGGGACAGGGCTCCTAAGGCCCCAGCATTTT. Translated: CASSSGTGLLRPQHF.

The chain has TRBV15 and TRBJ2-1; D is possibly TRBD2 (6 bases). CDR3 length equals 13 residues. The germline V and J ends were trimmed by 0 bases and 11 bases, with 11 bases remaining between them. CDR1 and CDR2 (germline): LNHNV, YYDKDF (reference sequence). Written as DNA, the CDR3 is TGTGCCACCAGCAGAGATAGTGCGGGACAGCAGTTCTTC. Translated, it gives CATSRDSAGQQFF.

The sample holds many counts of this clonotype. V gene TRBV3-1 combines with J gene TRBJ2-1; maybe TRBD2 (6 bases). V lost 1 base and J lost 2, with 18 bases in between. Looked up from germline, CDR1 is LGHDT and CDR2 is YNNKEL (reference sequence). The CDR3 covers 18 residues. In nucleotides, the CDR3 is TGTGCCAGCAGCCAAGGGGGATTACTAGCTGTCGCCTACAATGAGCAGTTCTTC. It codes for CASSQGGLLAVAYNEQFF.

For the CDR3, the DNA is TGTGCCAGCAGCTTAAACTGGGACTCCTACGAGCAGTACTTC. It codes for CASSLNWDSYEQYF. The rearrangement uses TRBV7-9 and TRBJ2-7; D gene ambiguous. Between the trimmed V and J ends, which lost 2 bases and 0 bases, there was a span of 8 bases. The length of the CDR3 is 14 residues. Germline V gene data show CDR1 as SEHNR and CDR2 as FQNEAQ (reference sequence). Drawing the rest from reference TRBV7-9 and TRBJ2-7, the complete variable domain is DTGVSQNPRHKITKRGQNVTFRCDPISEHNRLYWYRQTLGQGPEFLTYFQNEAQLEKSRLLSDRFSAERPKGSFSTLEIQRTEQGDSAMYLCASSLNWDSYEQYFGPGTRLTVT.

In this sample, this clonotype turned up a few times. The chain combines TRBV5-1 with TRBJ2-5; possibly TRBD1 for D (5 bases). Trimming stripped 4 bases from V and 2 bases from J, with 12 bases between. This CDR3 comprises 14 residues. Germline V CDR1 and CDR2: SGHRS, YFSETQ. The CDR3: CASSPGQEQETQYF. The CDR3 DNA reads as TGCGCCAGCAGCCCTGGACAAGAACAAGAGACCCAGTACTTC.

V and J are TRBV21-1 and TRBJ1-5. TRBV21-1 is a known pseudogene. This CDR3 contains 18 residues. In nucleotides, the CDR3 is TGTGCCAGCAGCGACTGTTCGCTAGCAGGGCTACCAGGGCAGCCCCAGCATTTT. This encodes CASSDCSLAGLPGQPQHF.

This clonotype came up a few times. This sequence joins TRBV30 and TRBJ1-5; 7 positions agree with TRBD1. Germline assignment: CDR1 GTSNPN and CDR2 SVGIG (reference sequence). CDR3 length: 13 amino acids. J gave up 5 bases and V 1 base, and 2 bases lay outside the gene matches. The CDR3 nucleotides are TGTGCCTGGAGTGGACAGGGCGATCAGCCCCAGCATTTT. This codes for CAWSGQGDQPQHF.

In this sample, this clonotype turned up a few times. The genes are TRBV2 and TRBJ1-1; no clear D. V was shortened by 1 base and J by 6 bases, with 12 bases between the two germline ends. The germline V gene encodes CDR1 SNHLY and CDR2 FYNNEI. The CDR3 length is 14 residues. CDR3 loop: CASSEGGSEPEAFF. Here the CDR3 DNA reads TGTGCCAGCAGTGAAGGAGGCAGTGAACCTGAAGCTTTCTTT. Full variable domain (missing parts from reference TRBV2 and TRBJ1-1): EPEVTQTPSHQVTQMGQEVILRCVPISNHLYFYWYRQILGQKVEFLVSFYNNEISEKSEIFDDQFSVERPDGSNFTLKIRSTKLEDSAMYFCASSEGGSEPEAFFGQGTRLTVV.

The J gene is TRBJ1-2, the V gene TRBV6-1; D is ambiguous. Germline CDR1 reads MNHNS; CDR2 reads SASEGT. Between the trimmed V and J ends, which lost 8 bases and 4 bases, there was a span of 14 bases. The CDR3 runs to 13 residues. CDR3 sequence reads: CASRRESIYGYTF. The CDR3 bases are TGTGCCAGCCGGAGGGAATCGATCTATGGCTACACCTTC.

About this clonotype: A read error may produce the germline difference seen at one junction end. The CDR3 spells CRASGTDTQYF. The DNA for the CDR3 is TGCAGGGCTAGCGGCACAGATACGCAGTATTTT. The rearrangement joins TRBV20-1 to TRBJ2-3; TRBD2 is a possible D gene (6 bases). CDR3 length: 11 amino acids. CDR1 and CDR2 from the germline V gene are DFQATT and SNEGSKA (reference sequence).

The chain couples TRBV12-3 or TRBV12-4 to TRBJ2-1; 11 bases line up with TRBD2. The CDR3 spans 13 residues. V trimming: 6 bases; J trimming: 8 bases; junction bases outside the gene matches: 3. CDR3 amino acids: CASRLAGAYEQFF. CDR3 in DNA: TGTGCCAGCAGACTAGCGGGAGCCTATGAGCAGTTCTTC.

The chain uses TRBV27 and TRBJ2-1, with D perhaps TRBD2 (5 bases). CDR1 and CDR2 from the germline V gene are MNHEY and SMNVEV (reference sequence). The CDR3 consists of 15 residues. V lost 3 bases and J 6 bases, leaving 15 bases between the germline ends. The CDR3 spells CASSLLGDNGNEQFF. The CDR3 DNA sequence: TGTGCCAGCAGTTTGTTGGGAGATAATGGCAATGAGCAGTTCTTC.

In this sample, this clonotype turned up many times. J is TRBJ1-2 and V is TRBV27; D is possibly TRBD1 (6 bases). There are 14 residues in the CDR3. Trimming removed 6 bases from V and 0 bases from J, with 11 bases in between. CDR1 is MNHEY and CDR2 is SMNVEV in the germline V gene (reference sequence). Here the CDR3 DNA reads TGTGCCAGCAGAGGGACACCGGCTAACTATGGCTACACCTTC. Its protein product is CASRGTPANYGYTF.

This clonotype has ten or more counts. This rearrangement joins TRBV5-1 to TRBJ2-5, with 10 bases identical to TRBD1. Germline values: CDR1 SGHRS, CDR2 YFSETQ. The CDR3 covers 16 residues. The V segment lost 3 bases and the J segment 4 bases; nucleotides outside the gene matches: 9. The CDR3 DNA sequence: TGCGCCAGCAGCTCGAGACAGGGGGCGCGAGGAGAGACCCAGTACTTC. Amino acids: CASSSRQGARGETQYF.

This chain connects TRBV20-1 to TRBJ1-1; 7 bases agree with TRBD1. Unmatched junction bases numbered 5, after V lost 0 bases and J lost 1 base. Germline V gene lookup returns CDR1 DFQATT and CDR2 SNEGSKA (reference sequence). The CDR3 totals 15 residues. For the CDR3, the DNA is TGCAGTGCTAGAGAAGGACAGGCGGGGAACACTGAAGCTTTCTTT. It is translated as CSAREGQAGNTEAFF.

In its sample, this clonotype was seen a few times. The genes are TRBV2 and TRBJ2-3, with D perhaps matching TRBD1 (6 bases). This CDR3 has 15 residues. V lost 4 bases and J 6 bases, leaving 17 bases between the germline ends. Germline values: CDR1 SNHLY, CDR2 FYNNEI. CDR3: CASSALSAGADTQYF. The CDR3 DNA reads TGTGCCAGCAGTGCCCTGTCGGCAGGGGCGGATACGCAGTATTTT.

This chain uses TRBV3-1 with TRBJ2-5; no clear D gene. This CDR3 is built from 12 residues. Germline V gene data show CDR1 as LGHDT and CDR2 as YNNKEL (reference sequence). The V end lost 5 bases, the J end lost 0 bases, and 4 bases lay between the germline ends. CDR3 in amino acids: CASSKNQETQYF. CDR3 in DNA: TGTGCCAGCAGCAAAAACCAAGAGACCCAGTACTTC.

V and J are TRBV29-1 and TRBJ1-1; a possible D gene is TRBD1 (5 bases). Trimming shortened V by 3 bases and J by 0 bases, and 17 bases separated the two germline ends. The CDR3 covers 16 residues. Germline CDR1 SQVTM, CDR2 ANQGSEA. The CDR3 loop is CSVDGRRGAMNTEAFF. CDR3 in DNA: TGCAGCGTTGATGGGCGGAGAGGGGCCATGAACACTGAAGCTTTCTTT. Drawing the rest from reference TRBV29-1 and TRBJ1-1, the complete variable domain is SAVISQKPSRDICQRGTSLTIQCQVDSQVTMMFWYRQQPGQSLTLIATANQGSEATYESGFVIDKFPISRPNLTFSTLTVSNMSPEDSSIYLCSVDGRRGAMNTEAFFGQGTRLTVV.

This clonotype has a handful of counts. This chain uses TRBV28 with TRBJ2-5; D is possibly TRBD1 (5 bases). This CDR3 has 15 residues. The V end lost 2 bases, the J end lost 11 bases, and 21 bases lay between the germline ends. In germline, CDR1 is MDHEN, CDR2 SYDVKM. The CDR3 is CASSLIAGRAGEQYF. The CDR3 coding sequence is TGTGCCAGCAGTTTAATAGCAGGCAGGGCAGGAGAGCAGTACTTC.

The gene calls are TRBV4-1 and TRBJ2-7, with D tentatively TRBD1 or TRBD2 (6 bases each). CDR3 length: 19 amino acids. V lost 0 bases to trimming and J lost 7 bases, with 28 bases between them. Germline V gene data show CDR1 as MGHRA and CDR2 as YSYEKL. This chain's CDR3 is CASSQDLRGGLPSYNEQYF. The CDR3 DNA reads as TGCGCCAGCAGCCAAGATCTCAGGGGAGGACTACCCTCCTACAATGAGCAGTACTTC.

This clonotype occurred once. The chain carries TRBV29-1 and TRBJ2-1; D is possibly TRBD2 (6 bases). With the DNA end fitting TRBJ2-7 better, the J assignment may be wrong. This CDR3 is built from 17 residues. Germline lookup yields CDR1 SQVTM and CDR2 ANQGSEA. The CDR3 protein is CSVEDLEGRGSYNEQYF. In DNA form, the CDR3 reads TGCAGCGTTGAAGATCTGGAGGGAAGAGGCTCCTACAATGAGCAGTACTTC.

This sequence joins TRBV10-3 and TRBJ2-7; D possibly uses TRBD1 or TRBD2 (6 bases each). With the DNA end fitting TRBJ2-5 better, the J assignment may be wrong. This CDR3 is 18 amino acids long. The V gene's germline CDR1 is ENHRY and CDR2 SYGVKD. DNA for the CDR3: TGTGCCATCAGTGAGTCGAAAGTATCTGGGGGGCCTCGGGAGACCCAGTACTTC. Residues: CAISESKVSGGPRETQYF.

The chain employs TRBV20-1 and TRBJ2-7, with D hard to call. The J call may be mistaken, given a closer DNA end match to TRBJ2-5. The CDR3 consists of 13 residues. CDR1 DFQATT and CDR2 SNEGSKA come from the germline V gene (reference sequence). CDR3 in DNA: TGCAGTGCTAGAGTCTCAGCAAAAGAGACCCAGTACTTC. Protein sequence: CSARVSAKETQYF.

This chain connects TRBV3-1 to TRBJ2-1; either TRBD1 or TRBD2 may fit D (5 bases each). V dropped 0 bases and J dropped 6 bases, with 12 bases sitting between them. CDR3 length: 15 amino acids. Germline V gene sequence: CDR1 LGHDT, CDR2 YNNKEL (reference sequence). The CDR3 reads CASSQDVGGSNEQFF. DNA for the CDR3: TGTGCCAGCAGCCAAGATGTTGGGGGATCCAATGAGCAGTTCTTC.

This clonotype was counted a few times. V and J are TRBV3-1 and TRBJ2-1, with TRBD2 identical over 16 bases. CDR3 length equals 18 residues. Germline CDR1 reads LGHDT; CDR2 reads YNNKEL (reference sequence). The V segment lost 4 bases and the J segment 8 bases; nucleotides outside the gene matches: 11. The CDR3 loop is CASSPGLAGGPDYYEQFF. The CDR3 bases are TGTGCCAGCAGCCCGGGACTAGCGGGAGGGCCCGATTATTATGAGCAGTTCTTC.

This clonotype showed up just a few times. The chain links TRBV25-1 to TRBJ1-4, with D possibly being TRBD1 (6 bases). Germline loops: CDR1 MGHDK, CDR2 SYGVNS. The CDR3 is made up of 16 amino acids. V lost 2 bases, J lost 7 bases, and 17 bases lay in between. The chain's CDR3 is CASSEGTGTWSEKLFF. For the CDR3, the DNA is TGTGCCAGCAGTGAAGGAACAGGGACTTGGAGTGAAAAACTGTTTTTT.